The following is a T cell receptor (beta chain) sequence with its context. No antigen is known for it. Uncontrolled infection, other autoimmune disease, pregnancy and lactation each barred patients from inclusion. This sample was included in a study of T cells in Graves' hyperthyroidism and ophthalmopathy. Study-level results: Median prediction lead before ophthalmopathy onset was 6.5 to 7 months with the model. Ophthalmopathy and stable hyperthyroidism were separated by a 13 V-J model.

There were TCR beta CDR3 regions amplified from RNA transcripts. RT-PCR in the first round (using the HTBI primer set) targeted the TCR CDR3. TCRdb passed the multiplex PCR reads through MiXCR, listing each CDR3 protein once. The sample has approximately 300,000 distinct CDR3 sequences, approximately 15% seen once. The CDR3 loop spans 16 amino acids. Germline lookup yields CDR1 SGHRS and CDR2 YFSETQ. The V and J ends lost 4 bases and 5 bases respectively, with 16 bases between them. The source material was blood. The chain is built from TRBV5-1 and TRBJ1-6, with a possible D match to TRBD1 (6 bases). The clonotype originates from a woman in her fifties or sixties with Graves' ophthalmopathy. The CDR3 protein is CASSTIGQIHNSPLHF. CDR3 DNA sequence: TGCGCCAGCAGCACGATAGGACAGATCCATAATTCACCCCTCCACTTT.